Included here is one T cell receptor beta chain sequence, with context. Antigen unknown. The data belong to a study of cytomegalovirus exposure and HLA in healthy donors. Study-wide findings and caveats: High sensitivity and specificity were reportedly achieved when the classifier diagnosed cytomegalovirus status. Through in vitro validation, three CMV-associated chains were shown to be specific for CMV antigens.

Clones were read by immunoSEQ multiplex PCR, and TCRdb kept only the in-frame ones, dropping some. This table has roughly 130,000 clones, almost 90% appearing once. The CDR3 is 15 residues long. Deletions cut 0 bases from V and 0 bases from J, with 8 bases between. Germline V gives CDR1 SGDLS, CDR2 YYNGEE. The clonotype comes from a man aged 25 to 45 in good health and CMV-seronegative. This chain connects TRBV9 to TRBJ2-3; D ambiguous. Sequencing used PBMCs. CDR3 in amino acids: CASSVDGFSTDTQYF. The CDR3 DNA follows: TGTGCCAGCAGCGTAGATGGCTTTAGCACAGATACGCAGTATTTT.